The following is a T cell receptor (beta chain) sequence with its context. Its target is unknown. PCR amplification relied on 60 Vbeta primers (plus 13 Jbeta primers). The table came from immunoSEQ multiplex PCR; TCRdb's copy has only in-frame clones and leaves some out. Found here are 65,000 to 75,000 clones, about 70% of them singletons; the top ten hold around 1.9%. Trimming at V came to 4 bases and at J to 2 bases, leaving 4 bases not matched to a gene. The CDR3 spans 14 residues. Germline loops: CDR1 SGHKS, CDR2 YYEKEE (reference sequence). This record belongs to a study of cytomegalovirus exposure and HLA in healthy donors. Points from the study as a whole: Investigators reported approximately 170 TCR beta chains as tied to cytomegalovirus.

This chain uses TRBV5-5 with TRBJ2-5; 8 bases fit TRBD1. The TCR was taken from a young woman in good health and CMV-seronegative. Material: PBMCs. Here the CDR3 reads CASSPGQGQETQYF. For the CDR3, the DNA is TGTGCCAGCAGCCCTGGACAGGGACAAGAGACCCAGTACTTC.